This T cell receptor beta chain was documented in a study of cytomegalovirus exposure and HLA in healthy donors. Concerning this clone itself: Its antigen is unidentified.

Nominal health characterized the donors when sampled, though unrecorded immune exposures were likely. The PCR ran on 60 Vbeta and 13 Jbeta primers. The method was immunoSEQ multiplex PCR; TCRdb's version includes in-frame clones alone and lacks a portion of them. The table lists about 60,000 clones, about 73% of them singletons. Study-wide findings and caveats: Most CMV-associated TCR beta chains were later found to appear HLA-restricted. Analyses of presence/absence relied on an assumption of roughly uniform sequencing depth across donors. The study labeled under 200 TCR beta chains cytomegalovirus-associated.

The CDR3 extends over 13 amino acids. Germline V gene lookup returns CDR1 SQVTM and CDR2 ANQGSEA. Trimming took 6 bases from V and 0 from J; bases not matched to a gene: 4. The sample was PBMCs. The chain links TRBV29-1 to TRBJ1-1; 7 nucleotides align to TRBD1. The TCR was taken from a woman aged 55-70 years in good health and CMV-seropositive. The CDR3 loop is CSVEGQLNTEAFF. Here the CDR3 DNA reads TGCAGCGTGGAGGGACAGCTGAACACTGAAGCTTTCTTT.